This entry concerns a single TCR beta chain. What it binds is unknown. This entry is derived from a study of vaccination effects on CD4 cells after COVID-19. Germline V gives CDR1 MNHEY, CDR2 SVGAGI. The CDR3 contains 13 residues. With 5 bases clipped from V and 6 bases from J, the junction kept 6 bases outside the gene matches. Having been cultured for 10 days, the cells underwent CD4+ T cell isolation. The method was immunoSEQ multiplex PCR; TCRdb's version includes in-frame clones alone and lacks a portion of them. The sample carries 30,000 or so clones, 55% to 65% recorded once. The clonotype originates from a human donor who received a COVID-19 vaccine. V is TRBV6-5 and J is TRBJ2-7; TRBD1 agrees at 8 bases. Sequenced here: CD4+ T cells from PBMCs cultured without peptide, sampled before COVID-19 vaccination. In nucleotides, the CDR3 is TGTGCCAGCAGTACTCGGACAGGGACCGAGCAGTACTTC. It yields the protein CASSTRTGTEQYF.